The entry below describes one TCR beta chain. This clone was observed a few times. No antigen is known for it. No base quality information exists; no much larger clone differs at one position. Library creation used the immunoSEQ multiplex PCR assay. For the multiplex PCR, a mixture combining 60 forward primers for TCR Vbeta segments and 13 reverse primers for TCR Jbeta segments was used. A multiplex PCR assay on genomic DNA amplified the CDR3 region of rearranged TCR beta genes. The Illumina HiSeq System was used to sequence the amplified TCR beta libraries as 87-base-pair reads. The published analysis was carried out like this. Across the 500 to 850 repertoires, a later analysis counted approximately 83 million unique TCR beta chains, roughly 11 million of which were shared by at least two donors. To remove PCR and sequencing errors, raw reads were error-corrected and collapsed into unique sequences using a nearest-neighbor algorithm that merged closely related sequences. CDR3 sequences were aligned to IMGT reference sequences to assign V, D and J gene segments. Each retained sequence needed at least a six-nucleotide match to both a V gene segment and a J gene segment. A rearrangement was called productive if the CDR3 had no stop codons and remained in frame with V and J, and every other rearrangement was called non-productive. CDR3 was defined according to IMGT convention as the region running from the second conserved V-encoded cysteine to the conserved J-encoded phenylalanine. The earlier analysis of about 620 of the donors excluded sequences that lacked an unambiguous match to a single V gene segment. In an earlier analysis of approximately 590 of the donors, V segments were called functional above 56.7% productive rearrangements and were called segregating when the between-donor standard deviation exceeded 5%. A statistical classification framework was built for diagnosing cytomegalovirus status from the catalog of TCR beta chain sequences. V and J gene assignment, in a later analysis, came from comparing TCR nucleotide sequences with IMGT/GENE-DB human TR gene sequences. The TCRdist pipeline was used in a later analysis to assign CDR3 sequences and most-parsimonious VDJ recombination scenarios. In a later analysis, every TCR beta chain was defined by the combination of its CDR3 amino acid sequence and its V-gene family, and reads without a unique V-gene family were dropped. In a later analysis, 500 to 650 highly shared, low-generation-probability nucleotide sequences were removed to address suspected cross-contamination and a sequencing artifact. A later analysis calculated a clonal expansion index for each public chain from normalized within-repertoire ranks of inferred template counts. In a later analysis, generation probabilities were computed using a VDJ recombination model fitted to out-of-frame rearrangements, and the results were checked against IGoR. In a later analysis, hypergeometric tests were used to score TCR-TCR, TCR-HLA and TCR-CMV co-occurrence, with a repertoire-size bias correction applied to TCR pairs. A later analysis estimated false discovery rates by permuting HLA or CMV assignments 20 times. In a later analysis, co-occurring TCRs were grouped using DBSCAN, with TCRdist sequence similarity added in when clustering inside HLA-allele-positive subsets. Repertoires with fewer than 30,000 or more than 120,000 public chains were left out of co-occurrence clustering, as were a few repertoires with anomalous nucleotide sharing. TCRdb holds this immuneACCESS table with in-frame rearrangements only. Some clones are missing; in checked studies, unresolved V genes explain under half, and the rest has no known cause. Clone size and V and J calls were adopted from that table, with D and trimming inferred from the DNA. The table for this sample lists 150,000 to 190,000 clones; 70% to 90% of them were counted only once. The top ten clonotypes cover roughly 2.3% of the sample.

This entry comes from a study of cytomegalovirus exposure and HLA in healthy donors (dated 2017 in TCRdb). Broadly, across the study: In an earlier analysis of roughly 590 of the donors, approximately 260 Gb of sequence data and 120 million or so unique TCR beta sequences from about 179 million T cells were reported. Roughly 300 gigabases of sequencing data and tens of millions of unique TCR sequences were included in an early release covering over 600 HLA-typed donors. The genetic ancestry cluster associated with self-reported Caucasian donors included roughly 84% of the roughly 360 genotyped donors. The study was designed to test whether signatures of past pathogen exposure could be identified by cataloging public T cell receptors. The T cell repertoires of several hundred subjects were profiled by immunosequencing and related to cytomegalovirus serostatus. In addition to the first cohort of approximately 670 subjects, a separate validation cohort of over 90 different subjects was used. The study combined high-throughput TCR immunosequencing, statistical association of individual TCRs with disease status, and machine learning to predict cytomegalovirus infection status. To study patterns of TCR occurrence, a later analysis re-analyzed previously published TCR beta repertoires from 550 to 800 donors and added high-resolution HLA genotyping. Rather than using new phenotypic data, the later analysis identified candidate immune exposures from TCR beta sequences and from how often those sequences occurred across donors. In an earlier analysis of 587 of the donors, high-throughput TCR beta sequencing was used to judge whether each TCR beta V gene segment behaved as functional or pseudogenic. Donor age, sex, ethnicity and CMV serostatus were compiled together with the repertoire data. In a later genetic analysis, genome-wide SNP genotypes for 398 of the 666 donors were used, and that subset was treated as a discovery cohort. All discovery cohort repertoires had been generated using a single sequencing platform. Both class I and class II loci were covered by HLA typing, at four-digit resolution. The number of donors typed differed by locus, with roughly 620-640 for A, B, C, DRB1 and DQB1, roughly 520 for DQA1, about 610 for DPA1, and 400 to 490 for DPB1. Roughly 5 DR-DQ haplotypes were handled as single units for association and clustering, since linkage in the cohort was strong. Across 300 to 400 genotyped donors of the cohort, an average of 235,054 unique TCR beta nucleotide sequences per donor were sequenced, and approximately 19% of those sequences were non-productive. What the authors observed across the whole study: A later genetic analysis associated a missense DCLRE1C variant with V-gene and J-gene trimming of TCR beta chains, and an independent cohort replicated the association. The earlier analysis of almost 600 of the donors excluded some 15 rarely observed V segments, including chromosome 9 orphons, because counts were too low. For the cohort, immune exposure information was limited to CMV serostatus. In vitro tests confirmed that a few of the cytomegalovirus-associated TCR beta chains recognize cytomegalovirus antigens. Linkage disequilibrium might explain the correlated functional status among segregating V segments, but an unknown experimental factor could not be ruled out. Most TCR sequences were observed very rarely across donors, whereas some public TCRs were present in many individuals. In a later analysis, several top co-occurrence clusters were reported to appear linked to parvovirus B19, influenza, CMV and Epstein-Barr virus. A further reported finding was that TCR beta sequences accurately predicted the HLA-A and HLA-B alleles for most subjects in the first cohort. A total of fewer than 200 TCR beta chains were listed by the study as associated with cytomegalovirus. A cluster of highly shared sequence variants was judged likely to be a technical artifact of the sequencing pipeline. In a later analysis, the rate of TCR association differed among HLA loci, with DRB1 alleles having the most associated TCRs and HLA-C alleles having the fewest. Compared with equally common non-associated chains, HLA-associated TCR beta chains in a later analysis were more clonally expanded and had lower generation probabilities. According to a later analysis, most CMV-associated TCR beta chains appeared to be HLA-restricted, and the HLA associations seemed to be driven largely by CMV exposure. In both the original and validation cohorts, the classifier was reported to diagnose cytomegalovirus status with high specificity and sensitivity. A later analysis associated roughly 17,000 TCR beta sequences with specific HLA alleles at a false discovery rate of 0.05. Only TCR beta chains were sequenced in this cohort, and the absence of alpha or paired-chain data limited detectable features. The authors suggested that the approach could potentially be generalized to other disease states and immunological phenotypes. According to a later genetic analysis, donors in an Asian-associated ancestry cluster had fewer N-insertions in productive TCRs than the approximately 630-donor mean. An earlier analysis of around 540 of the donors showed that most TCR beta V segments appeared in productive rearrangements either about 87% or about 30% of the time, which broadly matched IMGT annotations. Strong co-occurrence of HLA alleles, especially DR and DQ, made assigning TCR associations to individual alleles difficult. HLA typing was unavailable for some donors at each locus, so association tests used only the typed subset. Sequencing depth was assumed to be roughly uniform across donors in the presence/absence analyses, though that assumption may not hold.

In total, approximately 690 healthy bone marrow donors made up the cohort. Cohort members were all nominally healthy when sampled, although unrecorded immune exposures were likely present. The donor tested CMV seronegative, placing the donor among the roughly 400 seronegative members of the cohort. Each donor provided a peripheral blood sample, and peripheral blood mononuclear cells were used for TCR beta sequencing. Genomic DNA extraction from the blood cell samples was performed with the Qiagen DNeasy Blood Extraction Kit. The sample comprised PBMCs. The TCR comes from a young woman in good health and CMV-seronegative.

The DNA is as follows: TGTGCCAGCAGCCAGACCCGACTAGTCGTATACAATGAGCAGTTCTTC. Its product reads: CASSQTRLVVYNEQFF. The chain couples TRBV11-3 to TRBJ2-1; a tentative D call is TRBD2 (6 bases match). As encoded in the germline V gene, CDR1 is SGHNT while CDR2 is YENEEA. The CDR3, from cysteine to phenylalanine, totals 16 residues. Just the 48-base CDR3 DNA is kept, in frame starting at base 1. Trimming takes 5 bases from V and 4 bases from J, and the germline ends sit 18 bases apart.